Each of the 15 T cell receptor beta chains below was sequenced from the same sample in a study of cytomegalovirus exposure and HLA in healthy donors. PCR employed 60 Vbeta and 13 Jbeta primers. Clones were sequenced by immunoSEQ multiplex PCR, and TCRdb holds only the in-frame ones, with some missing. The sample shows hundreds of thousands of clones, 60% to 85% of them seen only once. The sequenced sample consisted of PBMCs. The receptors stem from a man aged 35-49 years in good health and CMV-seronegative.

The chain employs TRBV9 and TRBJ2-1; TRBD1 agrees at 10 bases. V dropped 0 bases and J dropped 8; count of bases not matched to a gene: 11. Germline lookup yields CDR1 SGDLS and CDR2 YYNGEE. The CDR3 runs 17 residues. CDR3 coding DNA: TGTGCCAGCAGCGTAGCTCTCCCGGACAGGGGGGGGGATGAGCAGTTCTTC. This sequence encodes CASSVALPDRGGDEQFF.

The rearrangement joins TRBV4-3 to TRBJ2-1; possibly TRBD2 for D (5 bases). V was clipped by 1 base and J by 0 bases, with 7 bases between them. This CDR3 has 15 amino acids. Germline V CDR1 and CDR2: LGHNA, YSLEER. The CDR3 DNA reads as TGCGCCAGCAGCCAAGCTAGCCGCTCCTACAATGAGCAGTTCTTC. Amino acids: CASSQASRSYNEQFF.

The chain links TRBV14 to TRBJ2-3, with 7 bases aligning to TRBD2. CDR3 size: 16 residues. Per germline, CDR1 SGHDN and CDR2 FVKESK. With V trimmed by 3 bases and J by 0 bases, 6 bases remained unmatched. CDR3 region: CASSQTLAASTDTQYF. In nucleotides, the CDR3 is TGTGCCAGCAGCCAGACTCTAGCGGCGAGCACAGATACGCAGTATTTT.

Details on this clone: This specimen includes other DNA sequences encoding the same CDR3. The J gene is TRBJ2-1, the V gene TRBV5-1; 10 bases map to TRBD2. Germline CDR1 is SGHRS and CDR2 is YFSETQ. There are 16 residues in the CDR3. The junction had 6 bases not matched to a gene; V was cut back by 4 bases and J by 2 bases. In DNA, the CDR3 is TGCGCCAGCAGCCCACGACTAGCGGGCGCCTACAATGAGCAGTTCTTC. As protein: CASSPRLAGAYNEQFF.

V usage is TRBV7-7 and J usage is TRBJ2-2; unclear D gene. Germline V gives CDR1 SSHAT, CDR2 FNYEAQ (reference sequence). Trimming removed 5 bases at V and 7 bases at J, with 5 bases between. The CDR3 contains 11 residues. The CDR3 DNA sequence: TGTGCCAGCAGCGCGCGCGGGGAGCTGTTTTTT. It translates to CASSARGELFF. Filled out from reference TRBV7-7 and TRBJ2-2, the complete variable domain reads GAGVSQSPRYKVTKRGQDVTLRCDPISSHATLYWYQQALGQGPEFLTYFNYEAQPDKSGLPSDRFSAERPEGSISTLTIQRTEQRDSAMYRCASSARGELFFGEGSRLTVL.

The chain couples TRBV19 to TRBJ2-7; 12 bases align to TRBD2. The V segment lost 7 bases and the J segment 7 bases; nucleotides outside the gene matches: 14. The CDR3 runs 16 residues. Germline CDR1 and CDR2: LNHDA and SQIVND (reference sequence). Here the CDR3 DNA reads TGTGCCAGTACCGACAAAGGACTAGCGGGATTCGGGGAGCAGTACTTC. As protein: CASTDKGLAGFGEQYF.

This clone has a handful of counts. The CDR3 protein is CASSSAIGRGTEAFF. The CDR3 nucleotides are TGTGCCAGCAGCTCGGCTATCGGGAGGGGGACTGAAGCTTTCTTT. The chain is built from TRBV11-2 and TRBJ1-1; possible D gene TRBD1, 6 bases. The germline V gene has CDR1 SGHAT and CDR2 FQNNGV. Trimming left V 4 bases short and J 5 bases short, with 17 bases between. The CDR3 contains 15 residues. The complete variable domain, with remaining parts taken from reference TRBV11-2 and TRBJ1-1, reads EAGVAQSPRYKIIEKRQSVAFWCNPISGHATLYWYQQILGQGPKLLIQFQNNGVVDDSQLPKDRFSAERLKGVDSTLKIQPAKLEDSAVYLCASSSAIGRGTEAFFGQGTRLTVV.

The chain joins TRBV6-1 to TRBJ1-5, with 8 positions matching TRBD1. From germline, CDR1 is MNHNS and CDR2 SASEGT. J lost 7 bases, V lost 6 bases, and 5 bases had no gene match. The CDR3 extends over 13 amino acids. In nucleotides, the CDR3 is TGTGCCAGCAGGGACAGGGTCGGGCAGCCCCAGCATTTT. Its protein is CASRDRVGQPQHF.

This clone was counted a few times. The genes are TRBV4-1 and TRBJ1-1, with unresolved D. V was trimmed by 2 bases and J by 3 bases, leaving 7 bases between them. This CDR3 is 13 amino acids long. The germline CDR1 and CDR2 sequences are MGHRA and YSYEKL. The CDR3 bases are TGCGCCAGCAGCCAACCCGGGTACACTGAAGCTTTCTTT. This encodes CASSQPGYTEAFF.

The J gene is TRBJ2-7, the V gene TRBV10-3; D remains unclear. Germline V gene data show CDR1 as ENHRY and CDR2 as SYGVKD. This CDR3 spans 12 amino acids. The germline V and J ends were trimmed by 0 bases and 2 bases, with 2 bases remaining between them. In DNA, the CDR3 is TGTGCCATCAGTGAGTCCGCCTACGAGCAGTACTTC. It translates to CAISESAYEQYF.

The J gene is TRBJ1-2, the V gene TRBV10-1, with D uncertain. V was clipped by 0 bases and J by 4 bases, with 6 bases between them. The CDR3 runs 13 residues. Germline assignment: CDR1 WNHNN and CDR2 SYGVQD (reference sequence). In nucleotides, the CDR3 is TGCGCCAGCAGTGAGTCTAACGGCTATGGCTACACCTTC. Its protein is CASSESNGYGYTF.

The chain couples TRBV2 to TRBJ2-1; TRBD2 matches 13 bases. Germline-derived CDR1 and CDR2 are SNHLY and FYNNEI. The CDR3 has 16 residues. After removal of 4 bases from V and 9 bases from J, the junction contained 9 bases not matched to a gene. This chain's CDR3 is CASSVRTSGSWVEQFF. The CDR3 DNA reads TGTGCCAGCAGTGTTCGGACTAGCGGGAGTTGGGTTGAGCAGTTCTTC.

Written as DNA, the CDR3 is TGTGCCAGTAGTTGGTCTGGAGGGGATTCACCCCTCCACTTT. Protein product: CASSWSGGDSPLHF. The V and J genes are TRBV19 and TRBJ1-6, with TRBD1 as a possible D gene (5 bases). CDR3 size: 14 residues. Trimming pared 5 bases from V and 8 bases from J, leaving 13 bases between. Germline assignment: CDR1 LNHDA and CDR2 SQIVND (reference sequence). Combining the CDR3 with reference TRBV19 and TRBJ1-6 gives the whole variable domain DGGITQSPKYLFRKEGQNVTLSCEQNLNHDAMYWYRQDPGQGLRLIYYSQIVNDFQKGDIAEGYSVSREKKESFPLTVTSAQKNPTAFYLCASSWSGGDSPLHFGNGTRLTVT.

This clone showed up just a few times. The gene calls are TRBV7-8 and TRBJ1-1, with D maybe TRBD1 (6 bases). Germline CDR1 reads SGHVS; CDR2 reads FQNEAQ. The CDR3 has 17 residues. The V end lost 5 bases, the J end lost 1 base, and 20 bases lay between the germline ends. CDR3 sequence (DNA): TGTGCCAGCAGCGAGGGGGTCTGGTGGGCACCGAACACTGAAGCTTTCTTT. Translated, it gives CASSEGVWWAPNTEAFF.

This clone was observed a handful of times. This rearrangement joins TRBV18 to TRBJ1-2; D perhaps matches TRBD1 (5 bases). CDR3 size: 14 residues. Per germline, CDR1 KGHSH and CDR2 LQKENI. Trimming stripped 0 bases from V and 8 bases from J, with 13 bases between. This chain's CDR3 is CASSPPSRVEGYTF. The CDR3 region has the DNA TGTGCCAGCTCACCACCGTCCAGGGTGGAGGGCTACACCTTC.